The entry that follows covers one T cell receptor beta chain sequence. Its antigen is currently unknown. The data derive from a study of T cells in localized non-small cell lung cancer. Trimming pared 6 bases from V and 9 bases from J, leaving 18 bases between. The CDR3 covers 14 residues. Germline assignment: CDR1 MDHEN and CDR2 SYDVKM. Study-level results: When the top 100 tumor clones were examined, a median approximately 59 of them also appeared in the adjacent lung, which was paired and uninvolved. Exceeding tumor, uninvolved adjacent lung had the highest T cell clonality. Only one tumor region was sequenced, so heterogeneity remains possible. Greater blood T cell density accompanied longer overall survival.

TCRdb's table, derived via immunoSEQ multiplex PCR, lists solely in-frame clones and lacks some. In the table there are about 76,000 clones, 70% to 85% of which are singletons. The TCR sequence derives from a female donor of 60 years or more with stage I lung adenocarcinoma. The genes are TRBV28 and TRBJ1-5; no clear D. The sample in question was peripheral blood, obtained before any cancer treatment. The chain's CDR3 is CASRPTGVVGPQHF. The CDR3 DNA follows: TGTGCCAGCAGACCAACCGGGGTTGTAGGGCCCCAGCATTTT.